These 3 T cell receptor beta chains were sequenced from one sample in a study of cytomegalovirus exposure and HLA in healthy donors (TCRdb year 2017). Library creation used the immunoSEQ multiplex PCR assay. The multiplex PCR relied on a mix of 60 forward primers for TCR Vbeta segments and 13 reverse primers for TCR Jbeta segments. Held by TCRdb, this immuneACCESS table contains in-frame sequences only and omits some clones. Under half of the omission traces to an unresolved V gene where checked; the cause of the rest is unknown. The sample table holds about 170,000 clones, of which 65% to 90% were seen once. About 2% of the sample lies in the top ten. Sequenced input: PBMCs. Receptor source: a male donor in good health and CMV-seronegative.

The chain is built from TRBV5-1 and TRBJ1-1; 8 nucleotides match TRBD1. V shed 0 bases, J shed 6 bases, and the junction held 7 bases outside the gene matches. This CDR3 spans 15 amino acids. CDR1 and CDR2 from the germline V gene are SGHRS and YFSETQ. CDR3 sequence: CASSLGQGRRAEAFF. DNA for the CDR3: TGCGCCAGCAGCTTGGGACAGGGGCGACGCGCTGAAGCTTTCTTT.

This clone appeared a few times. The chain uses TRBV13 and TRBJ2-2; D remains ambiguous. Germline values: CDR1 PRHDT, CDR2 FYEKMQ (reference sequence). CDR3 length: 14 amino acids. V lost 1 base and J 1 base, leaving 4 bases between the germline ends. As DNA, the CDR3 is TGTGCCAGCAGCTTAGTTAGGAACACCGGGGAGCTGTTTTTT. It translates to CASSLVRNTGELFF.

This clone is a singleton in its sample. The genes are TRBV10-1 and TRBJ2-7; possible D gene TRBD1, 6 bases. The CDR3 extends over 15 amino acids. V dropped 5 bases and J dropped 4 bases, with 18 bases sitting between them. Germline V gene data show CDR1 as WNHNN and CDR2 as SYGVQD (reference sequence). The CDR3 DNA is TGCGCCAGCAGTAAGACGGACAGTTCGTATTACGAGCAGTACTTC. The encoded protein is CASSKTDSSYYEQYF.